These 19 T cell receptor beta chains were sequenced from one sample in a study of response to subunit inactivated influenza vaccine listed by TCRdb under 2018. The library was made by RT-PCR. TCRdb lists the instrument as Illumina HiSeq 2500. The public reads were reprocessed in TCRdb via fastp at Q25 and MiXCR, keeping in-frame beta chains. Rows with a matching CDR3 protein are joined into one entry that keeps the most common DNA and genes. Recorded for this sample are 300,000 to 350,000 distinct CDR3 sequences; 20% to 25% of them occurred a single time. Of the sample, 10% to 13% falls within the top ten clones. The source material was PBMCs from blood, sampled less than 22 months after vaccination. The receptors were gathered from a man in his fifties or sixties who received an inactivated influenza vaccine. Donor details come from another sample of the same person, matched by shared clones.

The rearrangement joins TRBV3-1 to TRBJ1-1; D is unresolved. Germline V gene sequence: CDR1 LGHDT, CDR2 YNNKEL (reference sequence). V lost 3 bases and J 8 bases, leaving 19 bases between the germline ends. The CDR3 totals 15 residues. DNA for the CDR3: TGTGCCAGCAGCCATACTATGGGGTTGACGGGAGAAGCTTTCTTT. This codes for CASSHTMGLTGEAFF.

This clonotype was counted only a few times. V gene TRBV18 combines with J gene TRBJ2-2; D is undetermined. Per germline, CDR1 KGHSH and CDR2 LQKENI. The CDR3 runs to 10 residues. The V end was cut by 8 bases, the J end by 5 bases, with 3 bases between. In DNA form, the CDR3 reads TGTGCCAGCCCAACCGGGGAGCTGTTTTTT. It is translated as CASPTGELFF.

The CDR3 region is CSGQESNQPQHF. The CDR3 coding sequence is TGCAGTGGACAGGAAAGCAATCAGCCCCAGCATTTT. The chain links TRBV20-1 to TRBJ1-5, with a weak D call TRBD1 (6 bases). The CDR3 contains 12 residues. Per the germline V gene, CDR1 is DFQATT and CDR2 is SNEGSKA (reference sequence). V was trimmed by 7 bases and J by 1 base, leaving 8 bases between them.

This clonotype has a handful of counts. This chain uses TRBV12-3 or TRBV12-4 with TRBJ1-1, with TRBD1 identical over 8 bases. The J segment lost 1 base and the V segment lost 6 bases, leaving 4 bases of the junction unmatched. This CDR3 has 14 amino acids. The CDR3 DNA reads as TGTGCCAGCAGAGGAGGACAGGGGAACACTGAAGCTTTCTTT. This sequence encodes CASRGGQGNTEAFF.

The V gene is TRBV24-1, the J gene TRBJ2-5; tentatively, D is TRBD2 (7 bases). Looked up from germline, CDR1 is KGHDR and CDR2 is SFDVKD. The V and J ends lost 6 bases and 4 bases respectively, with 11 bases between them. This CDR3 spans 13 amino acids. DNA of the CDR3: TGTGCCACCAGTAAGGGGGGGAGAGAGACCCAGTACTTC. This gives the protein CATSKGGRETQYF.

J is TRBJ1-5 and V is TRBV7-2, with D possibly TRBD1 on 6 matching bases. CDR1 and CDR2 from the germline V gene are SGHTA and FQGNSA. Trimming cost V 4 bases and J 7 bases, with 14 bases left between them. The CDR3 runs 14 residues. CDR3: CASSSQGLGQPQHF. In DNA form, the CDR3 reads TGTGCCAGCAGCTCACAGGGCCTCGGCCAGCCCCAGCATTTT. The full variable domain, its missing parts supplied by reference TRBV7-2 and TRBJ1-5, is GAGVSQSPSNKVTEKGKDVELRCDPISGHTALYWYRQSLGQGLEFLIYFQGNSAPDKSGLPSDRFSAERTGGSVSTLTIQRTQQEDSAVYLCASSSQGLGQPQHFGDGTRLSIL.

This clonotype has more than one count but fewer than ten. The CDR3, as DNA: TGTGCCAGCAGCCCCCCCCCGTGGACTAGCGGGAGAGGAGGGTTAGAGACCCAGTACTTC. Its translation is CASSPPPWTSGRGGLETQYF. The chain couples TRBV7-6 to TRBJ2-5; 13 bases agree with TRBD2. Germline CDR1 and CDR2: SGHVS and FNYEAQ. The CDR3 contains 20 residues. After removal of 5 bases from V and 4 bases from J, the junction contained 19 bases not matched to a gene.

This clonotype came up many times. This rearrangement joins TRBV29-1 to TRBJ2-7; either TRBD1 or TRBD2 may fit D (5 bases each). V was cut by 1 base and J by 1 base, with 11 bases left in between. The CDR3 is made up of 14 amino acids. CDR1 and CDR2 (germline): SQVTM, ANQGSEA. The CDR3 spells CSVEGGTGSYEQYF. CDR3 nucleotide sequence: TGCAGCGTTGAAGGAGGGACGGGGTCCTACGAGCAGTACTTC.

V and J are TRBV11-1 and TRBJ2-4; TRBD1 matches 11 bases. CDR3 length equals 18 residues. CDR1 is SGHAT, CDR2 FQDESV, per germline (reference sequence). Germline trimming cut 3 bases from V and 0 bases from J; bases unmatched to any gene: 7. The CDR3 bases are TGTGCCAGCAGCTTGGGCGGACAGGGGGCGGTAGCCAAAAACATTCAGTACTTC. Residues: CASSLGGQGAVAKNIQYF. Supplemented by reference TRBV11-1 and TRBJ2-4, the full variable domain reads EAEVAQSPRYKITEKSQAVAFWCDPISGHATLYWYRQILGQGPELLVQFQDESVVDDSQLPKDRFSAERLKGVDSTLKIQPAELGDSAMYLCASSLGGQGAVAKNIQYFGAGTRLSVL.

V usage is TRBV28 and J usage is TRBJ1-3, with 8 bases that match TRBD1. The ends lost 1 base at V and 3 bases at J; junction bases unmatched: 5. The CDR3 sequence is 16 residues long. CDR1 and CDR2 from the germline V gene are MDHEN and SYDVKM. The CDR3 DNA sequence: TGTGCCAGCAGTTTATACCAGGGGGCGGGTGGAAACACCATATATTTT. It yields the protein CASSLYQGAGGNTIYF.

On this clonotype itself: Relative to the germline gene, one junction end is altered; a read error may explain this. The chain recombines TRBV6-5 with TRBJ2-2, with D hard to call. Germline CDR1 and CDR2: MNHEY and SVGAGI. The CDR3 has 16 residues. The CDR3 coding sequence is TGTGCCAGTAGTTACTCATGGGCATCGAACACCGGGGAGCTGTTTTTT. Amino acid sequence: CASSYSWASNTGELFF.

This clonotype was observed a few times. The CDR3 bases are TGCAGTGCCCCCGTGCAGAGAGATAATTCACCCCTCCACTTT. Amino acids: CSAPVQRDNSPLHF. V usage is TRBV20-1 and J usage is TRBJ1-6, with D unresolved. The V gene's germline CDR1 is DFQATT and CDR2 SNEGSKA (reference sequence). V was pared by 6 bases and J by 5 bases, with 14 bases between. The CDR3 has 14 residues.

The chain couples TRBV20-1 to TRBJ1-1, with D hard to call. The CDR3 length is 12 residues. CDR1 DFQATT and CDR2 SNEGSKA come from the germline V gene (reference sequence). The V gene lost 5 bases and the J gene lost 1 base, with 8 bases spanning the gap. DNA for the CDR3: TGCAGTGCTCCCATCGGGAACACTGAAGCTTTCTTT. Protein sequence: CSAPIGNTEAFF.

The chain's CDR3 is CASSQPDRNNQPQHF. The DNA for the CDR3 is TGCGCCAGCAGCCAACCGGACAGAAACAATCAGCCCCAGCATTTT. The chain is built from TRBV4-1 and TRBJ1-5, with D maybe TRBD1 (6 bases). The CDR3 loop spans 15 amino acids. Looked up from germline, CDR1 is MGHRA and CDR2 is YSYEKL. V was shortened by 2 bases and J by 3 bases, with 11 bases between the two germline ends.

The V gene is TRBV3-1, the J gene TRBJ2-2; possibly TRBD2 for D (6 bases). The CDR3 extends over 15 amino acids. The V end was cut by 4 bases, the J end by 2 bases, with 11 bases between. Germline loops: CDR1 LGHDT, CDR2 YNNKEL (reference sequence). The CDR3 loop reads CASSPRGINTGELFF. The CDR3 DNA reads TGTGCCAGCAGCCCCCGCGGGATTAACACCGGGGAGCTGTTTTTT.

This clonotype was counted only a few times. This sequence joins TRBV12-3 or TRBV12-4 and TRBJ2-7; 8 bases map to TRBD1. CDR3 length equals 13 residues. J lost 5 bases, V lost 6 bases, and 6 bases had no gene match. CDR3 amino acids: CASRSGGYHEQYF. The CDR3 DNA reads TGTGCCAGCAGATCAGGGGGCTACCACGAGCAGTACTTC.

Notes on this clonotype: This may be a read error, as it is one base from a much larger clone. V usage is TRBV11-2 and J usage is TRBJ2-3, with D possibly TRBD2 on 5 matching bases. CDR1 is SGHAT and CDR2 is FQNNGV in the germline V gene. The CDR3 length is 12 residues. For the CDR3, the DNA is TGTGCCAGCAGCTCTAGCATAGATACGCAGTATTTT. This gives the protein CASSSSIDTQYF.

A few counts support this clonotype. The rearrangement uses TRBV7-8 and TRBJ2-1, with 10 bases identical to TRBD1. Per the germline V gene, CDR1 is SGHVS and CDR2 is FQNEAQ. The CDR3 contains 16 residues. J gave up 7 bases and V 2 bases, and 8 bases lay outside the gene matches. CDR3 sequence (DNA): TGTGCCAGCAGCTTAACGACAGGGGGCGCGGAGAATGAGCAGTTCTTC. This sequence encodes CASSLTTGGAENEQFF.

The DNA of the CDR3 is TGCAGCGTGTGGACCGCACTGGCTGATACGCAGTATTTT. Its protein product is CSVWTALADTQYF. This rearrangement joins TRBV29-1 to TRBJ2-3, with no clear D. V dropped 6 bases and J dropped 6 bases, with 16 bases sitting between them. CDR3 size: 13 residues. Germline CDR1 SQVTM, CDR2 ANQGSEA.